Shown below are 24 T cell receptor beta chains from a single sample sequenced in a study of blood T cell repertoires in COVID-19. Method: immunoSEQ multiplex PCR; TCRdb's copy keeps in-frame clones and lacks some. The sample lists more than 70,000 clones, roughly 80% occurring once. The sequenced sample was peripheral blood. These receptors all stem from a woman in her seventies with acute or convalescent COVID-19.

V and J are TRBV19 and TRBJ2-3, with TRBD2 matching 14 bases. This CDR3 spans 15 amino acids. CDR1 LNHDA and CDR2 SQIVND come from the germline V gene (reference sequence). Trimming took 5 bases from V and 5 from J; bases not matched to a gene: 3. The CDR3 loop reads CASSPGLAGVDTQYF. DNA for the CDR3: TGTGCCAGTAGTCCGGGACTAGCGGGAGTAGATACGCAGTATTTT.

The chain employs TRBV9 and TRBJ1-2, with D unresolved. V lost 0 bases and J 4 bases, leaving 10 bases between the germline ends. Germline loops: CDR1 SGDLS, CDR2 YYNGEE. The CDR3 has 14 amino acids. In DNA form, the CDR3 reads TGTGCCAGCAGCGTAGTGTGGGCTGCCTATGGCTACACCTTC. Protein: CASSVVWAAYGYTF.

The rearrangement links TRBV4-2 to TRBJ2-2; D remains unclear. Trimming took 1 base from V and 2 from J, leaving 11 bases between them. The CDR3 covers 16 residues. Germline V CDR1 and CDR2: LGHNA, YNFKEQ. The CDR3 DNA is TGTGCCAGCAGCCAAGCTGCTAGAAGTAACACCGGGGAGCTGTTTTTT. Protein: CASSQAARSNTGELFF.

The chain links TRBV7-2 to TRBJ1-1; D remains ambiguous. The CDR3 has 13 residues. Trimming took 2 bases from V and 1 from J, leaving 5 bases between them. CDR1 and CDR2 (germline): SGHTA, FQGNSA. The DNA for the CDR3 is TGTGCCAGCAGCTTATCAGGGAACACTGAAGCTTTCTTT. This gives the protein CASSLSGNTEAFF.

The CDR3 nucleotides are TGTGCCAGCAGACCCGGGACAGGGGGCCCAGTAGGCTATGGCTACACCTTC. Translated: CASRPGTGGPVGYGYTF. The chain links TRBV5-5 to TRBJ1-2; 12 nucleotides agree with TRBD1. The V gene's germline CDR1 is SGHKS and CDR2 YYEKEE (reference sequence). The CDR3 is 17 amino acids. V lost 5 bases and J lost 4; bases outside the gene matches: 12. Full variable domain (missing parts from reference TRBV5-5 and TRBJ1-2): DAGVTQSPTHLIKTRGQQVTLRCSPISGHKSVSWYQQVLGQGPQFIFQYYEKEERGRGNFPDRFSARQFPNYSSELNVNALLLGDSALYLCASRPGTGGPVGYGYTFGSGTRLTVV.

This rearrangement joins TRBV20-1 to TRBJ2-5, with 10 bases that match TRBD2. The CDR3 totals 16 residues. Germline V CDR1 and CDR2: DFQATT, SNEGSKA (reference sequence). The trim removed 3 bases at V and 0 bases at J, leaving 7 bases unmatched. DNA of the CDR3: TGCAGTGCTAGTTCCACTAGCGGGAAAAACCAAGAGACCCAGTACTTC. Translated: CSASSTSGKNQETQYF.

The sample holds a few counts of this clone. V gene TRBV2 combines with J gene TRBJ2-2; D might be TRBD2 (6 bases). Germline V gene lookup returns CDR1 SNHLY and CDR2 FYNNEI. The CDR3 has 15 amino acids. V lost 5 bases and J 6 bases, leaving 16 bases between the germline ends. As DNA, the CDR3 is TGTGCCAGCAGTATGGACTATGGGAGAGCCGGGGAGCTGTTTTTT. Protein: CASSMDYGRAGELFF.

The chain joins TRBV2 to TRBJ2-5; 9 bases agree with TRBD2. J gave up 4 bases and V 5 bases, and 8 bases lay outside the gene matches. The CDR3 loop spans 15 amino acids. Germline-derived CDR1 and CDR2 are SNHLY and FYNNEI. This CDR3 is CASSLLAGVGETQYF. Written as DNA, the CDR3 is TGTGCCAGCAGTTTATTAGCGGGAGTCGGAGAGACCCAGTACTTC.

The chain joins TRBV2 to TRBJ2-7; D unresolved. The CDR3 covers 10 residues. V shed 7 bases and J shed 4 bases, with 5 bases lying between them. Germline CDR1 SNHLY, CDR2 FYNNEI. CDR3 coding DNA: TGTGCCAGCAACGGTTACGAGCAGTACTTC. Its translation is CASNGYEQYF.

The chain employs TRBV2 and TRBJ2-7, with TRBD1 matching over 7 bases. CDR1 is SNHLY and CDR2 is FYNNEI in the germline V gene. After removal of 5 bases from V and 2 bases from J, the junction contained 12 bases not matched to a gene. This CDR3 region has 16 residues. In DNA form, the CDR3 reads TGTGCCAGCAGTCCTCCAGACAGGGCAAGTCCCTACGAGCAGTACTTC. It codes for CASSPPDRASPYEQYF.

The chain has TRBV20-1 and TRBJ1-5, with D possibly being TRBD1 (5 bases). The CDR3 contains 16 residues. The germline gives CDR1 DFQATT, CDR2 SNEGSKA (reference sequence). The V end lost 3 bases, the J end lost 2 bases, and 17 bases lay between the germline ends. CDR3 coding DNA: TGCAGTGCTAGTATACAGGTTGGGGAAGGCAATCAGCCCCAGCATTTT. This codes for CSASIQVGEGNQPQHF.

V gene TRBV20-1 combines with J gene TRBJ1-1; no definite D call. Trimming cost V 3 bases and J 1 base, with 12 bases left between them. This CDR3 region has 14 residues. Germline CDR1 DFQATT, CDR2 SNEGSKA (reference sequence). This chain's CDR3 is CSASLALGNTEAFF. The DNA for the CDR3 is TGCAGTGCTAGTTTAGCACTTGGGAACACTGAAGCTTTCTTT.

Here the CDR3 reads CASSSYTGEQYF. The DNA for the CDR3 is TGTGCCAGCAGCTCTTACACGGGGGAGCAGTACTTC. The chain recombines TRBV9 with TRBJ2-7, with D maybe TRBD2 (5 bases). Trimming pared 4 bases from V and 7 bases from J, leaving 12 bases between. The V gene's germline CDR1 is SGDLS and CDR2 YYNGEE. This CDR3 has 12 residues.

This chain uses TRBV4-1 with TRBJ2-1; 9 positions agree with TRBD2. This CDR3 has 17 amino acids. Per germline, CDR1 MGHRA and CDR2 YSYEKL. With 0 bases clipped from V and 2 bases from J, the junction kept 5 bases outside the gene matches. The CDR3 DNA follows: TGCGCCAGCAGCCAAGATGGGGGCGGGAGGGCCTACAATGAGCAGTTCTTC. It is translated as CASSQDGGGRAYNEQFF.

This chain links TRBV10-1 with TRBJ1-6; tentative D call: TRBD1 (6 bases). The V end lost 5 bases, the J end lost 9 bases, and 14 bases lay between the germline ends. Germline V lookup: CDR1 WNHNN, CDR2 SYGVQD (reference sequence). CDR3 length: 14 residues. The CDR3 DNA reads TGCGCCAGCAGTTGGGACATTGGATCTTCACCCCTCCACTTT. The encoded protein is CASSWDIGSSPLHF.

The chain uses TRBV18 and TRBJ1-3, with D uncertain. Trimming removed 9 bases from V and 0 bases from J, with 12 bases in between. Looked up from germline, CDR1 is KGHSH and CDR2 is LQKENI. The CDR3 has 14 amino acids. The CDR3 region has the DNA TGTGCCAGTTTAACCCCCAGCTCTGGAAACACCATATATTTT. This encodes CASLTPSSGNTIYF.

In DNA form, the CDR3 reads TGTGCCAGCACTCCCCGCGGACTAGCAGAGACCCAGTACTTC. The encoded protein is CASTPRGLAETQYF. The chain links TRBV28 to TRBJ2-5; TRBD2 matches 8 bases. There are 14 residues in the CDR3. Losses at the gene ends were 7 bases for V and 4 bases for J; bases not matched to a gene: 8. Germline V gene sequence: CDR1 MDHEN, CDR2 SYDVKM.

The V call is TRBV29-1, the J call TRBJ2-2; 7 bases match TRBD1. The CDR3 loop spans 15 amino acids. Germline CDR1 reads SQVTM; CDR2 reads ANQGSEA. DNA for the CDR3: TGCAGTTGGACAGTAGACAGGGAAGGCCCCGGGGAGCTGTTTTTT. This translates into CSWTVDREGPGELFF.

The DNA for the CDR3 is TGTGCCAGTAGTAACCGACAGGGGGCAGGTGGCTACACCTTC. Translation: CASSNRQGAGGYTF. The V gene is TRBV19, the J gene TRBJ1-2; 10 bases are a match to TRBD1. V lost 4 bases to trimming and J lost 7 bases; unmatched junction nucleotides: 6. The CDR3 length is 14 residues. Germline V gene sequence: CDR1 LNHDA, CDR2 SQIVND (reference sequence). Variable domain in full (rest from reference TRBV19 and TRBJ1-2): DGGITQSPKYLFRKEGQNVTLSCEQNLNHDAMYWYRQDPGQGLRLIYYSQIVNDFQKGDIAEGYSVSREKKESFPLTVTSAQKNPTAFYLCASSNRQGAGGYTFGSGTRLTVV.

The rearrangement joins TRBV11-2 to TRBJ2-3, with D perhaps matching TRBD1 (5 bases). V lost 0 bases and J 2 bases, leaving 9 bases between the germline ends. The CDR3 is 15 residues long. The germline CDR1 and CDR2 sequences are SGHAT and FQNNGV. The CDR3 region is CASSLDQGATDTQYF. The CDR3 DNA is TGTGCCAGCAGCTTAGACCAGGGCGCCACAGATACGCAGTATTTT.

Here the CDR3 DNA reads TGTGCCAGCACTAACGAGGACAGGGCAACTGAAGCTTTCTTT. This gives the protein CASTNEDRATEAFF. The chain couples TRBV6-5 to TRBJ1-1, with 8 nucleotides matching TRBD1. Losses at the gene ends were 7 bases for V and 5 bases for J; bases not matched to a gene: 9. Germline V CDR1 and CDR2: MNHEY, SVGAGI. The CDR3 covers 14 residues.

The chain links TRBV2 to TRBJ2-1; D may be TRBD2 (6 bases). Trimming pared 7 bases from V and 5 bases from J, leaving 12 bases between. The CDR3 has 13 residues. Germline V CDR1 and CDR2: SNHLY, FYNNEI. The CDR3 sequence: CASTVTSHNEQFF. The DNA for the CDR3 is TGTGCCAGCACGGTCACTAGCCACAATGAGCAGTTCTTC.

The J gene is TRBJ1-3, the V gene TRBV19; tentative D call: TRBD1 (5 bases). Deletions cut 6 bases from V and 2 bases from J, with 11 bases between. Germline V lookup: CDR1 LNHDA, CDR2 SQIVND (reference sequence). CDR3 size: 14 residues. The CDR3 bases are TGTGCCAGTAGCCAGGGTCACCCTGGAAACACCATATATTTT. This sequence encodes CASSQGHPGNTIYF.

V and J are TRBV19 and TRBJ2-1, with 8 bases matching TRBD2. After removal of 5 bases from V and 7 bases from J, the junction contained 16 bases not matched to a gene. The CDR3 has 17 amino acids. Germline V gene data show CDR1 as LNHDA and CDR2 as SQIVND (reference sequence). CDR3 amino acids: CASSSPGRAFMANEQFF. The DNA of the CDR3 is TGTGCCAGTAGTTCCCCCGGGAGGGCCTTCATGGCGAATGAGCAGTTCTTC. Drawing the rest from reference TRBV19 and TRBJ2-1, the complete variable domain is DGGITQSPKYLFRKEGQNVTLSCEQNLNHDAMYWYRQDPGQGLRLIYYSQIVNDFQKGDIAEGYSVSREKKESFPLTVTSAQKNPTAFYLCASSSPGRAFMANEQFFGPGTRLTVL.